The 8 T cell receptor beta chains in this list originate from one sample, sequenced in a study of spatial heterogeneity in lung cancer. TCRdb used MiXCR to reprocess the 5' RACE reads, holding one entry per CDR3 protein. Here the sample spans under 11,000 distinct CDR3 sequences, approximately 3.5% being singletons. The time point here: sample taken at primary tumor resection. Unsorted whole RNA of tumor, nontumor lung or frozen PBMC was sequenced. The sequenced sample was PBMCs, obtained at surgery. The receptors shown here come from a female donor with early-stage non-small cell lung cancer.

This clonotype came up many times. This beta chain is an unintended read in a library built for alpha chains; its size means little. The rearrangement joins TRBV27 to TRBJ2-7, with 8 bases fitting TRBD2. The CDR3 loop spans 15 amino acids. Germline assignment: CDR1 MNHEY and CDR2 SMNVEV (reference sequence). The V and J ends lost 10 bases and 3 bases, in that order; junction bases with no gene match: 14. In DNA, the CDR3 is TGTGCCACCGCGGAGGACGGGAGGGGGGGCTACGAGCAGTACTTC. This sequence encodes CATAEDGRGGYEQYF.

This clonotype was detected many times. Little can be read into the size of this beta chain, an off-target read in a library designed for alpha chains. The chain is built from TRBV7-2 and TRBJ2-7; TRBD2 aligns across 14 bases. V dropped 6 bases and J dropped 4; count of bases not matched to a gene: 8. Germline V lookup: CDR1 SGHTA, CDR2 FQGNSA. The CDR3 sequence is 16 residues long. The CDR3 loop reads CASRPGLAGVAYEQYF. DNA of the CDR3: TGTGCCAGCAGACCGGGACTAGCGGGAGTAGCGTACGAGCAGTACTTC. The variable domain in full, completed from reference TRBV7-2 and TRBJ2-7, reads GAGVSQSPSNKVTEKGKDVELRCDPISGHTALYWYRQSLGQGLEFLIYFQGNSAPDKSGLPSDRFSAERTGGSVSTLTIQRTQQEDSAVYLCASRPGLAGVAYEQYFGPGTRLTVT.

This clonotype was recorded many times. This beta chain is off target for a library built for alpha chains, so its abundance means little. The chain has TRBV12-3 or TRBV12-4 and TRBJ1-4; D not resolved. Trimming left V 7 bases short and J 4 bases short, with 13 bases between. This CDR3 contains 14 residues. In DNA form, the CDR3 reads TGTGCCAGCAAGTCACCCGGGGTTAATGAAAAACTGTTTTTT. Translating it yields CASKSPGVNEKLFF.

The table lists this clonotype with many counts. This beta chain is an unintended read in a library built for alpha chains; its size means little. The chain uses TRBV20-1 and TRBJ1-5; D possibly corresponds to TRBD1 (6 bases). The CDR3 sequence is 14 residues long. Trimming took off 4 bases at V and 7 bases at J, with 17 bases between the two ends. CDR1 and CDR2 from the germline V gene are DFQATT and SNEGSKA (reference sequence). The CDR3 nucleotides read TGCAGTGCTATGGTTGGGGGCGCGGGGCAGCCCCAGCATTTT. This encodes CSAMVGGAGQPQHF.

This clonotype came up many times. The library was prepared for alpha chains; this beta chain is a stray read, so its frequency means little. The rearrangement joins TRBV4-3 to TRBJ1-1; D not certain. From germline, CDR1 is LGHNA and CDR2 YSLEER. Trimming removed 0 bases at V and 5 bases at J, with 10 bases between. The CDR3 runs to 14 residues. The CDR3 sequence is CASSQEAAGTEAFF. The CDR3 region has the DNA TGCGCCAGCAGCCAAGAGGCGGCAGGAACTGAAGCTTTCTTT.

This clonotype was picked up many times. This beta chain is a stray sequence in a library constructed for alpha chains; its clone size is not meaningful. V is TRBV7-2 and J is TRBJ2-7, with 8 positions matching TRBD2. The CDR3 totals 15 residues. Germline CDR1 is SGHTA and CDR2 is FQGNSA. After removal of 1 base from V and 0 bases from J, the junction contained 2 bases not matched to a gene. The CDR3 here is CASSLVGTSSYEQYF. CDR3 sequence (DNA): TGTGCCAGCAGCTTAGTTGGGACTAGCTCCTACGAGCAGTACTTC. Full variable domain (remainder filled in from reference TRBV7-2 and TRBJ2-7): GAGVSQSPSNKVTEKGKDVELRCDPISGHTALYWYRQSLGQGLEFLIYFQGNSAPDKSGLPSDRFSAERTGGSVSTLTIQRTQQEDSAVYLCASSLVGTSSYEQYFGPGTRLTVT.

This clonotype was observed many times. Found in a library prepared for alpha chains, this beta chain is an off-target read, and its abundance has little meaning. The chain links TRBV4-3 to TRBJ2-3; D might be TRBD1 or TRBD2, each matching 5 bases. Trimming took off 4 bases at V and 0 bases at J, with 23 bases between the two ends. Germline assignment: CDR1 LGHNA and CDR2 YSLEER. The CDR3 consists of 19 residues. CDR3 amino acids: CASSPGGPGGTTSTDTQYF. CDR3 sequence (DNA): TGCGCCAGCAGCCCCGGCGGGCCTGGGGGTACCACTAGCACAGATACGCAGTATTTT.

This clonotype was detected many times. This beta chain came through as a stray read in a library set up for alpha chains, and its size says little. This sequence joins TRBV7-8 and TRBJ1-5; tentative D call: TRBD1 (6 bases). The V gene lost 4 bases and the J gene lost 2 bases, with 9 bases spanning the gap. CDR1 and CDR2 (germline): SGHVS, FQNEAQ. This CDR3 comprises 14 residues. Here the CDR3 reads CASSSNRGNQPQHF. As DNA, the CDR3 is TGTGCCAGCAGCTCGAACAGGGGCAATCAGCCCCAGCATTTT.